This passage covers 4 T cell receptor beta chains from one sample sequenced in a study of CD8 T cells in ankylosing spondylitis. TCRdb re-called the 5' RACE reads with MiXCR, one entry per CDR3 protein. The sample carries more than 150,000 distinct CDR3 sequences, 15% to 20% recorded once. Input material: blood, either unsorted or a sorted T cell fraction (not recorded which). These receptors came from a male donor under 35 with ankylosing spondylitis or in good health (not recorded which).

This clonotype was seen repeatedly, ten times or more. The rearrangement uses TRBV4-3 and TRBJ1-6; a possible D gene is TRBD1 (5 bases). The CDR3 length is 15 residues. Deletions cut 0 bases from V and 9 bases from J, with 12 bases between. The V gene's germline CDR1 is LGHNA and CDR2 YSLEER. The DNA of the CDR3 is TGCGCCAGCAGCCAAGATTCTGACAGTACTTCACCCCTCCACTTT. As protein: CASSQDSDSTSPLHF.

The chain is built from TRBV4-3 and TRBJ2-3; 8 bases agree with TRBD2. The trim removed 0 bases at V and 4 bases at J, leaving 12 bases unmatched. Germline V gene data show CDR1 as LGHNA and CDR2 as YSLEER. The CDR3 runs 18 residues. The CDR3 sequence is CASSQDRNEAGVPDTQYF. In nucleotides, the CDR3 is TGCGCCAGCAGCCAAGATCGGAATGAAGCGGGAGTCCCAGATACGCAGTATTTT.

The sample holds many counts of this clonotype. One junction end disagrees with the germline gene, perhaps due to a read error. J is TRBJ1-3 and V is TRBV12-3 or TRBV12-4; D is unclear. The CDR3 consists of 12 residues. The CDR3 spells CASSFYGNTIYF. The CDR3 DNA reads as TGTGCAAGCAGTTTTTACGGAAACACCATATATTTT.

This clonotype was seen many times. V is TRBV4-3 and J is TRBJ2-2, with 7 nucleotides matching TRBD2. V gave up 4 bases and J gave up 2 bases; unmatched junction bases: 7. From germline, CDR1 is LGHNA and CDR2 YSLEER. The CDR3 runs 16 residues. This CDR3 is CASSPRPSGNTGELFF. Written as DNA, the CDR3 is TGCGCCAGCAGCCCACGCCCTAGCGGAAACACCGGGGAGCTGTTTTTT.